This T cell receptor beta chain emerged from a study of T-cell reconstitution after alpha-beta-depleted transplantation in children. This sample's TCRbeta library carried unique molecular identifier barcodes. TCRdb called the PCR reads again in MiXCR, with one record for every CDR3 protein. In the table there are 280,000 or so distinct CDR3 sequences, roughly 12% of which are singletons. There are many counts of this clonotype. What it binds is not known. V lost 4 bases and J 0 bases, leaving 18 bases between the germline ends. Germline lookup yields CDR1 ENHRY and CDR2 SYGVKD. The CDR3 is 18 residues long. General study points: Surviving recipient cells, namely T cells and thymic progenitors, were the source of high day-60 TCRbeta diversity in some patients. Approximately two months post-transplant, alpha-beta T cells reportedly originated from several hundred expanded graft clones. Hyperexpanded clones declined; after one year, newly produced T cells mostly supplied diversity.

V is TRBV10-3 and J is TRBJ2-2; D is perhaps TRBD2 (6 bases). The specimen comprised peripheral blood, sampled 180 days after TCRalphabeta/CD19-depleted stem cell transplant. The sequence derives from a male patient aged 2 to 9 who had a stem cell transplant for chronic granulomatous disease, so the T cells may come from the graft donor. CDR3 coding DNA: TGTGCCATCAGTGGGGTCCTTTCGGGGGTTTCGAACACCGGGGAGCTGTTTTTT. Protein sequence: CAISGVLSGVSNTGELFF.